This is a list of T cell receptor beta chains from one sample in a study of cytomegalovirus exposure and HLA in healthy donors. Generated by immunoSEQ multiplex PCR, the TCRdb table keeps only in-frame clones and is missing some. The profile shows a few hundred thousand clones, around 83% of them singletons. Sequenced material: PBMCs. The receptors derive from a girl under 18 in good health and CMV-seronegative. The CDR3 runs from the conserved cysteine through the conserved F or W. A D gene is named only where the DNA matches it firmly. Size is omitted from some rows. Given values are once, few, many or a class for expanded clones.

J: TRBJ2-5; D: TRBD1; size: .; V: TRBV27; CDR3: CASSPRQGPVRETQYF; DNA: TGTGCCAGCAGTCCACGACAGGGACCCGTACGCGAGACCCAGTACTTC
J: TRBJ2-5; D: .; size: once; V: TRBV21-1; CDR3: CASSKATKGGLAVQETQYF; DNA: TGTGCCAGCAGCAAAGCCACCAAGGGAGGGCTAGCGGTGCAAGAGACCCAGTACTTC
J: TRBJ1-1; D: .; size: .; V: TRBV13; CDR3: CASSSYPEGGWTEAFF; DNA: TGTGCCAGCAGCTCGTACCCTGAAGGGGGATGGACTGAAGCTTTCTTT
J: TRBJ1-1; D: TRBD1; size: once; V: TRBV5-6; CDR3: CASSSTRTGPLNTEAFF; DNA: TGTGCCAGCAGCTCAACGCGGACAGGGCCGTTGAACACTGAAGCTTTCTTT
J: TRBJ2-3; D: .; size: .; V: TRBV30; CDR3: CAWKGQVRADTQYF; DNA: TGTGCCTGGAAGGGGCAGGTCCGTGCAGATACGCAGTATTTT
J: TRBJ1-1; D: TRBD1; size: .; V: TRBV5-6; CDR3: CASSSQARQGTLETEAFF; DNA: TGTGCCAGCAGCTCCCAGGCGCGACAGGGTACTCTGGAGACTGAAGCTTTCTTT
J: TRBJ2-7; D: TRBD1; size: .; V: TRBV5-4; CDR3: CASSSGQPEQYF; DNA: TGTGCCAGCAGCTCGGGACAGCCCGAGCAGTACTTC
J: TRBJ2-1; D: TRBD2; size: .; V: TRBV7-2; CDR3: CASSLAFRTSPNGQFF; DNA: TGTGCCAGCAGCTTAGCGTTCAGGACTAGCCCGAACGGGCAGTTCTTC
J: TRBJ1-2; D: .; size: .; V: TRBV7-2; CDR3: CASSRMGNQGEGYTF; DNA: TGTGCCAGCAGTCGAATGGGGAACCAAGGGGAAGGCTACACCTTC
J: TRBJ2-1; D: TRBD2; size: .; V: TRBV28; CDR3: CASSLPPGLVDSSEQFF; DNA: TGTGCCAGCAGCCTACCCCCTGGACTAGTCGACTCCAGTGAGCAGTTCTTC
J: TRBJ1-6; D: TRBD1; size: once; V: TRBV28; CDR3: CASNDRAGSPLHF; DNA: TGTGCCAGCAACGACAGGGCAGGGTCACCCCTCCACTTT
J: TRBJ1-3; D: .; size: .; V: TRBV10-3; CDR3: CAISQGWADTIYF; DNA: TGTGCCATCAGTCAGGGCTGGGCGGACACCATATATTTT
J: TRBJ1-1; D: .; size: .; V: TRBV28; CDR3: CASSLRRNTEAFF; DNA: TGTGCCAGCAGCCTACGCCGGAACACTGAAGCTTTCTTT
J: TRBJ2-7; D: TRBD1; size: .; V: TRBV7-9; CDR3: CATGRDSTYEQYF; DNA: TGTGCCACCGGCCGGGACAGTACCTACGAGCAGTACTTC
J: TRBJ2-7; D: TRBD1; size: .; V: TRBV6-6; CDR3: CASRVRDSSYEQYF; DNA: TGTGCCAGCAGAGTACGGGACAGCTCCTACGAGCAGTACTTC
J: TRBJ2-1; D: .; size: .; V: TRBV30; CDR3: CAWSVAEGSYNEQFF; DNA: TGTGCCTGGAGTGTAGCTGAGGGTTCCTACAATGAGCAGTTCTTC
J: TRBJ2-5; D: TRBD1; size: .; V: TRBV7-9; CDR3: CASSQTTGFAETQYF; DNA: TGTGCCAGCAGCCAGACGACAGGGTTCGCAGAGACCCAGTACTTC
J: TRBJ2-3; D: .; size: .; V: TRBV5-1; CDR3: CASSLAGGRVTDTQYF; DNA: TGCGCCAGCAGCTTGGCGGGGGGCCGGGTCACAGATACGCAGTATTTT
J: TRBJ2-7; D: TRBD2; size: .; V: TRBV15; CDR3: CATSPREGVIWTGQYF; DNA: TGTGCCACCAGCCCCCGGGAGGGGGTGATCTGGACCGGGCAGTACTTC
J: TRBJ2-7; D: TRBD1; size: once; V: TRBV28; CDR3: CASSNGGQGAYEQYF; DNA: TGTGCCAGCAGTAACGGGGGACAGGGGGCCTACGAGCAGTACTTC
J: TRBJ1-1; D: TRBD1; size: once; V: TRBV29-1; CDR3: CSVPDEGATEAFF; DNA: TGCAGCGTTCCCGATGAGGGGGCGACTGAAGCTTTCTTT
J: TRBJ2-7; D: TRBD2; size: .; V: TRBV4-2; CDR3: CASSLTSGDFSYEQYF; DNA: TGTGCCAGCAGCCTAACTAGCGGGGATTTTTCCTACGAGCAGTACTTC
J: TRBJ2-2; D: .; size: once; V: TRBV6-1; CDR3: CASSEWGRGTGELFF; DNA: TGTGCCAGCAGTGAATGGGGACGGGGGACCGGGGAGCTGTTTTTT
J: TRBJ1-1; D: TRBD1; size: .; V: TRBV28; CDR3: CASNPGQELEAFF; DNA: TGTGCCAGCAATCCGGGACAGGAACTAGAAGCTTTCTTT
J: TRBJ2-6; D: TRBD1; size: once; V: TRBV5-1; CDR3: CASSGQVTSGANVLTF; DNA: TGCGCCAGCAGCGGACAGGTGACGTCTGGGGCCAACGTCCTGACTTTC
J: TRBJ2-7; D: TRBD1; size: .; V: TRBV5-1; CDR3: CASSPGLTGQRTVEQYF; DNA: TGCGCCAGCAGCCCCGGACTTACGGGACAGCGGACAGTCGAGCAGTACTTC
J: TRBJ2-7; D: TRBD1; size: many; V: TRBV6-5; CDR3: CASRPGQGPHEQYF; DNA: TGTGCCAGCAGACCGGGACAGGGTCCCCACGAGCAGTACTTC
J: TRBJ2-7; D: .; size: .; V: TRBV28; CDR3: CASSGSSYEQYF; DNA: TGTGCCAGCAGTGGGAGCTCCTACGAGCAGTACTTC
J: TRBJ1-6; D: .; size: .; V: TRBV27; CDR3: CASRRQPNSPLHF; DNA: TGTGCCAGCAGAAGACAGCCTAATTCACCCCTCCACTTT
J: TRBJ1-5; D: TRBD1; size: .; V: TRBV2; CDR3: CASSVWTGERGQPQHF; DNA: TGTGCCAGCAGTGTCTGGACAGGGGAGCGGGGTCAGCCCCAGCATTTT
J: TRBJ1-4; D: TRBD1; size: .; V: TRBV28; CDR3: CASSSIQGALNEKLFF; DNA: TGTGCCAGCAGTTCTATACAGGGGGCGTTAAATGAAAAACTGTTTTTT
J: TRBJ1-3; D: .; size: .; V: TRBV10-2; CDR3: CASRRDRQDETGRSGNTIYF; DNA: TGCGCCAGCAGAAGAGATAGACAAGACGAGACAGGACGCTCTGGAAACACCATATATTTT
J: TRBJ2-1; D: TRBD1; size: .; V: TRBV6-4; CDR3: CASSDPSGTGGAPILPYNEQFF; DNA: TGTGCCAGCAGTGACCCGTCCGGGACAGGGGGCGCTCCGATCTTACCCTACAATGAGCAGTTCTTC
J: TRBJ2-7; D: .; size: .; V: TRBV28; CDR3: CASSSHGTPNYEQYF; DNA: TGTGCCAGCAGTTCCCACGGGACACCCAATTACGAGCAGTACTTC
J: TRBJ2-5; D: .; size: .; V: TRBV7-3; CDR3: CASSLSSRETQYF; DNA: TGTGCCAGCAGCTTAAGTAGTCGAGAGACCCAGTACTTC
J: TRBJ2-1; D: TRBD1; size: .; V: TRBV5-6; CDR3: CASRSKDRGEQFF; DNA: TGTGCCAGCAGAAGCAAGGACAGGGGTGAGCAGTTCTTC
J: TRBJ2-7; D: .; size: once; V: TRBV28; CDR3: CASTTGTPYEQYF; DNA: TGTGCCAGCACCACCGGGACACCGTACGAGCAGTACTTC
J: TRBJ2-7; D: TRBD2; size: once; V: TRBV5-1; CDR3: CASSLGGTSTYEQYF; DNA: TGCGCCAGCAGCTTGGGTGGGACTAGCACCTACGAGCAGTACTTC
J: TRBJ1-6; D: .; size: .; V: TRBV6-5; CDR3: CASRNSGSPLHF; DNA: TGTGCCAGCCGAAACTCGGGTTCACCCCTCCACTTT